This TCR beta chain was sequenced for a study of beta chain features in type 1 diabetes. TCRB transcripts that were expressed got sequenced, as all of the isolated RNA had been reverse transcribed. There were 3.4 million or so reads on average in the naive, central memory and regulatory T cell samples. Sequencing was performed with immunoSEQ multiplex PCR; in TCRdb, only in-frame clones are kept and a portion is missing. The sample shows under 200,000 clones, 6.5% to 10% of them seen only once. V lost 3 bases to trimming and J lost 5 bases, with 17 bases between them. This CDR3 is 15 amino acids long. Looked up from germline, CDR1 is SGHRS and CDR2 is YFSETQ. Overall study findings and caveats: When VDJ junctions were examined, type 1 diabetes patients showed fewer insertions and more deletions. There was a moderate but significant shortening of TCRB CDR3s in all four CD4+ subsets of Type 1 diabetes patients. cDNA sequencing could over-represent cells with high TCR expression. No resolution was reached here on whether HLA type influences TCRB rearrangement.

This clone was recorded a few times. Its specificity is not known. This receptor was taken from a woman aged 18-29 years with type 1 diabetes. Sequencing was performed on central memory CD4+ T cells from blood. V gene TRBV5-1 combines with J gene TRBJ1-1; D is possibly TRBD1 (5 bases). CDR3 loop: CASSSGHPQKTEAFF. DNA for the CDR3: TGCGCCAGCAGCTCAGGACATCCCCAAAAAACTGAAGCTTTCTTT.